The rows below give T cell receptor beta chains drawn from one sample of a study of regulatory T cells in long-lasting Graves disease. TCRdb passed the multiplex PCR reads through MiXCR, listing each CDR3 protein once. The table includes almost 350,000 distinct CDR3 sequences, 20% detected once. Sample: peripheral blood mononuclear cells (PBMCs), taken when the disease was refractory, from a patient treated with antithyroid drugs. These receptors came from a female donor with Graves disease. The CDR3 runs from the conserved cysteine through the conserved F or W. D genes are given only for firm matches. A clone size is listed for some rows: how often the clone was seen (once, few, many), or a class if it is expanded.

clone_size j_call v_call cdr3_length d_call cdr3_nt cdr3_aa
many TRBJ2-7 TRBV20-1 18 TRBD2 TGCAGTGCTAGAGACAATTTGGGACTAGCGGACGTCTCCTACGAGCAGTACTTC CSARDNLGLADVSYEQYF
many TRBJ1-5 TRBV20-1 14 NA TGCAGTGCTGGTGGGGCGGCACCAAATCAGCCCCAGCATTTT CSAGGAAPNQPQHF
NA TRBJ2-2 TRBV4-1 17 TRBD2 TGCGCCAGCAGCCAAGGGCTAGCGGGGGCGAACACCGGGGAGCTGTTTTTT CASSQGLAGANTGELFF
many TRBJ1-5 TRBV12-3/TRBV12-4 13 TRBD1 TGTGCCAGCAGTCCCGACAGGGCGTCGCCCCAGCATTTT CASSPDRASPQHF
NA TRBJ1-5 TRBV4-3 16 NA TGCGCCAGCAGCCCCGTGTGGAGCGAGGGCAATCAGCCCCAGCATTTT CASSPVWSEGNQPQHF
few TRBJ1-1 TRBV19 14 NA TGTGCCAGTAGTATAAATGAGGGGTGGACTGAAGCTTTCTTT CASSINEGWTEAFF
few TRBJ2-7 TRBV28 16 NA TGTGCCAGCAGTTTACAGGAGCCCCTGATCGTGGGAGAGCAGTACTTC CASSLQEPLIVGEQYF
many TRBJ2-5 TRBV2 13 NA TGTGCCAGCACCCCTCATTTTGATGAGACCCAGTACTTC CASTPHFDETQYF
NA TRBJ2-2 TRBV11-2 19 TRBD2 TGTGCCAGCAGCTCCTCACTTGCTGGGACTAGCGGGAGTTCCGGGGAGCTGTTTTTT CASSSSLAGTSGSSGELFF
many TRBJ1-2 TRBV28 15 NA TGTGCCAGCAGCCAGGACAGAATTCAAAACTATGGCTACACCTTC CASSQDRIQNYGYTF
NA TRBJ2-7 TRBV4-2 16 NA TGTGCCAGCAGCCAAGACACGGCTGCCCGCTCCTACGAGCAGTACTTC CASSQDTAARSYEQYF
many TRBJ1-1 TRBV12-3/TRBV12-4 14 TRBD1 TGTGCCAGCACCCGACAGGGTACGAACACTGAAGCTTTCTTT CASTRQGTNTEAFF
few TRBJ2-6 TRBV6-5 15 NA TGTGCCAGCAGTTACTCGGCGACTGGGGCCAACGTCCTGACTTTC CASSYSATGANVLTF
NA TRBJ1-1 TRBV11-3 15 NA TGTGCCAGCAGCTTAGCTGGAACTGAGGGGTCTGAAGCTTTCTTT CASSLAGTEGSEAFF
many TRBJ1-1 TRBV6-1 15 NA TGTGCCAGCAGTGATTTTAGGGCTGCGAACACTGAAGCTTTCTTT CASSDFRAANTEAFF
many TRBJ2-7 TRBV2 14 TRBD1 TGTGCCAGCAGTGAGGACAGGGGGCTAAGCGAGCAGTACTTC CASSEDRGLSEQYF
NA TRBJ1-3 TRBV12-5 16 NA TGTGCTAGTGGTTTGGTACGGCGGGCAGTTGGAAACACCATATATTTT CASGLVRRAVGNTIYF
few TRBJ2-5 TRBV20-1 12 NA TGCAGTGCTAGCCCGAGCCAAGAGACCCAGTACTTC CSASPSQETQYF
NA TRBJ2-3 TRBV3-1 14 NA TGTGCCAGCAGCGGGCGAGGGGGGAGCGATACGCAGTATTTT CASSGRGGSDTQYF
few TRBJ2-6 TRBV7-9 14 NA TGTGCCAGCAGCCCCCCTGAGGGGGCCAACGTCCTGACTTTC CASSPPEGANVLTF
many TRBJ2-7 TRBV6-1 14 NA TGTGCCAGCAGACGCCAGGGTGGGGACTACGAGCAGTACTTC CASRRQGGDYEQYF
many TRBJ2-7 TRBV7-6 16 TRBD2 TGTGCCAGCAGCCCGAGGACTAGCGGGAGAACCCACGAGCAGTACTTC CASSPRTSGRTHEQYF
many TRBJ1-4 TRBV20-1 17 NA TGCAGTGCTAGTTGGTCGAAGTGGCAAACCCAAAATGAAAAACTGTTTTTT CSASWSKWQTQNEKLFF
many TRBJ1-6 TRBV20-1 13 NA TGCAGTGCTAGGGACAGCCCTAATTCACCCCTCCACTTT CSARDSPNSPLHF
many TRBJ1-2 TRBV29-1 13 TRBD1 TGCAGCGTTGAAAGTGGGACAGTTGATGGCTACACCTTC CSVESGTVDGYTF
NA TRBJ2-5 TRBV28 15 NA TGTGCCAGCAGTTTAGTTCGCGTTTTCCAAGAGACCCAGTACTTC CASSLVRVFQETQYF
few TRBJ1-1 TRBV6-5 14 NA TGTGCCAGCAGTTACTATAGAGGGGACACTGAAGCTTTCTTT CASSYYRGDTEAFF
NA TRBJ2-4 TRBV5-5 15 NA TGTGCCAGCAGCTTTTCCACGTTAGCCAAAAACATTCAGTACTTC CASSFSTLAKNIQYF
NA TRBJ1-2 TRBV7-2 14 NA TGTGCCAGCAGCTTATATGTGGGAGTCGGAGGCTACACCTTC CASSLYVGVGGYTF
NA TRBJ2-5 TRBV7-9 15 TRBD2 TGTGCCAGCAGCCTACTAGCGGGGGGGGAGGAGACCCAGTACTTC CASSLLAGGEETQYF
NA TRBJ1-2 TRBV7-9 14 NA TGTGCCAGCAGCCCATTGACAATGAACTATGGCTACACCTTC CASSPLTMNYGYTF
few TRBJ2-7 TRBV28 16 NA TGTGCCAGCAGTTTTTACCTAGGAGAGGGTTTACGCGAGCAGTACTTC CASSFYLGEGLREQYF
few TRBJ1-1 TRBV9 15 TRBD1 TGTGCCAGCAGCGTGTACTCAGGGGGCGGCACTGAAGCTTTCTTT CASSVYSGGGTEAFF
once TRBJ2-1 TRBV20-1 14 NA TGCAGTGCTAGAGAGGCCCCGGGAGCACGTGAGCAGTTCTTC CSAREAPGAREQFF
NA TRBJ2-2 TRBV18 15 TRBD2 TGTGCCAGCTCATTGCGGGAGCCGAGCACCGGGGAGCTGTTTTTT CASSLREPSTGELFF
NA TRBJ2-6 TRBV4-1 16 NA TGCGCCAGCAGCCAAGTCGGTAGGGCCGGGGCCAACATCCTGACTTTC CASSQVGRAGANILTF
many TRBJ1-1 TRBV5-1 14 NA TGTGCCAGCAGCTTAGCAGGAGCGAACACTGAAGCTTTCTTT CASSLAGANTEAFF
many TRBJ2-7 TRBV28 14 TRBD1 TGTGCCAGCGGAGACAGGGCCGAACTCCACGAGCAGTACTTC CASGDRAELHEQYF
few TRBJ1-5 TRBV3-1 15 NA TGTGCCAGCAGCCAGGGGGGGGCGGACAATCAGCCCCAGCATTTT CASSQGGADNQPQHF
NA TRBJ2-7 TRBV9 15 TRBD1 TGTGCCAGCAGCGTAGAGGGGACAGGAGTTTACGAGCAGTACTTC CASSVEGTGVYEQYF
few TRBJ1-4 TRBV28 15 NA TGTGCCAGCAGTTGGCACCGGGACCCAATTGAAAAACTGTTTTTT CASSWHRDPIEKLFF
few TRBJ1-2 TRBV20-1 12 NA TGCAGTGCCGCCCCAGGCGGGTATGGCTACACCTTC CSAAPGGYGYTF
NA TRBJ1-4 TRBV5-1 16 TRBD1 TGCGCCAGCAGGCCTGGGACAGGGGCGGGTAATGAAAAACTGTTTTTT CASRPGTGAGNEKLFF
many TRBJ1-5 TRBV7-8 13 TRBD1 TGTGCCAGCAGCACGAGAGGGGGCCAGCCCCAGCATTTT CASSTRGGQPQHF
many TRBJ2-7 TRBV7-8 14 TRBD1 TGTGCCAGCAGCCCGCGGGACAGGATCAACGAGCAGTACTTC CASSPRDRINEQYF
many TRBJ1-1 TRBV2 12 TRBD1 TGTGCCAAAGACACAGGGGGCGGGGAAGCTTTCTTT CAKDTGGGEAFF
many TRBJ2-5 TRBV12-3/TRBV12-4 13 NA TGTGCCAGCAGCTACCTACAGCAAGAGACCCAGTACTTC CASSYLQQETQYF
NA TRBJ1-5 TRBV7-9 14 NA TGTGCCAGCAGCTCAGACACCCGCAATCAGCCCCAGCATTTT CASSSDTRNQPQHF
few TRBJ1-2 TRBV12-3/TRBV12-4 18 TRBD1 TGTGCCAGCAGTTTGGGCGGGACAGGGGGTTTCACTAACTATGGCTACACCTTC CASSLGGTGGFTNYGYTF
once TRBJ2-2 TRBV5-5 16 TRBD2 TGTGCCAGCAGCTTGACGCGACTAGCGATTACCGGGGAGCTGTTTTTT CASSLTRLAITGELFF
NA TRBJ2-7 TRBV10-2 14 TRBD1 TGCGCCAGCTATAAGGGACAGGGTTTACACGAGCAGTACTTC CASYKGQGLHEQYF
many TRBJ1-2 TRBV29-1 12 NA TGCAGCGTTGTGGGGGGGGACTATGGCTACACCTTC CSVVGGDYGYTF
few TRBJ2-7 TRBV19 14 NA TGTGCCAGTAGTGCCCCGGGGGTGATCTACGAGCAGTACTTC CASSAPGVIYEQYF